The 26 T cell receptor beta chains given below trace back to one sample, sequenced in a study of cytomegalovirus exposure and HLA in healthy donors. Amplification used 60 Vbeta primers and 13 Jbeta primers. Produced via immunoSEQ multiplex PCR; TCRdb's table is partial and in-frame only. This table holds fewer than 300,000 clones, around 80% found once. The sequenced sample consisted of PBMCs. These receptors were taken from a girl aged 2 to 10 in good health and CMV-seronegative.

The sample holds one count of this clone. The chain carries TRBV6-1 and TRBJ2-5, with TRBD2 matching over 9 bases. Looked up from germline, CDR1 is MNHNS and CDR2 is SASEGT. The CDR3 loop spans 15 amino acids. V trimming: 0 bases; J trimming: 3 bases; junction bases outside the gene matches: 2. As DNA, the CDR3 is TGTGCCAGCAGTGAAGCGACTAGCGGCAAAGAGACCCAGTACTTC. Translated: CASSEATSGKETQYF.

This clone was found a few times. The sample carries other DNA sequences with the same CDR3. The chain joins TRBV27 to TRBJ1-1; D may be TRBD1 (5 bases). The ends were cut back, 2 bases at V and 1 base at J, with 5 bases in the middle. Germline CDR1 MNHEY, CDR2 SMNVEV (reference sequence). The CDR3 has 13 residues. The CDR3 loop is CASSLQGNTEAFF. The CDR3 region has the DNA TGTGCCAGCAGTTTACAGGGGAACACTGAAGCTTTCTTT.

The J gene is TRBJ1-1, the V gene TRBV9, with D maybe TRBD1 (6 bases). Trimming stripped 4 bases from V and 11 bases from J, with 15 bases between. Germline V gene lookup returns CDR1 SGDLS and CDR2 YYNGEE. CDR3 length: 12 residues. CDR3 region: CASSTNTGFAFF. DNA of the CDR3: TGTGCCAGCAGCACGAACACAGGGTTCGCTTTCTTT.

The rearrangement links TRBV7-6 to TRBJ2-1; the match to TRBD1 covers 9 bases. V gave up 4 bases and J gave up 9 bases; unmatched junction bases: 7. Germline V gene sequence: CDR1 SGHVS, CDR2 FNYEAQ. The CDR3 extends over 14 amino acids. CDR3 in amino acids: CASSSHRGRVEQFF. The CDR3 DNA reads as TGTGCCAGCAGCTCCCACAGGGGGCGAGTTGAGCAGTTCTTC.

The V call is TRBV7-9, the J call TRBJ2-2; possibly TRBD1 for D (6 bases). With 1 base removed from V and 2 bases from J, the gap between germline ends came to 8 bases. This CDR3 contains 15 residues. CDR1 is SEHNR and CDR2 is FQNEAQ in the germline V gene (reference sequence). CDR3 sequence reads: CASSLDRANTGELFF. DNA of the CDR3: TGTGCCAGCAGCTTAGACAGGGCCAACACCGGGGAGCTGTTTTTT.

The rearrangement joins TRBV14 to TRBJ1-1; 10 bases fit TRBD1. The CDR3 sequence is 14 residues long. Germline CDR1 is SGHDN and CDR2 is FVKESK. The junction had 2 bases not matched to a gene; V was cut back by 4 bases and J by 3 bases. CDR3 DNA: TGTGCCAGCAGCCGAGGACAGGGGGACACTGAAGCTTTCTTT. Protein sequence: CASSRGQGDTEAFF.

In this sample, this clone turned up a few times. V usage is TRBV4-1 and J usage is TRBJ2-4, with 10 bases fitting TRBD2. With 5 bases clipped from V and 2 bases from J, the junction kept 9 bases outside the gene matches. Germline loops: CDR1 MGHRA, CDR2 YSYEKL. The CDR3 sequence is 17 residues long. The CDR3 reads CASSGSIAGGSKNIQYF. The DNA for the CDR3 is TGCGCCAGCAGCGGGAGTATAGCGGGAGGTTCCAAAAACATTCAGTACTTC.

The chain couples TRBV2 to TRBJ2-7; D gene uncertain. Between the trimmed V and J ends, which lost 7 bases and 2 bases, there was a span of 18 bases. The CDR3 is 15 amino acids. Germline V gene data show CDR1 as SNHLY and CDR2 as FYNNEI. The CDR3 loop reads CASIPSGETPYEQYF. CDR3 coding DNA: TGTGCCAGCATTCCATCCGGTGAAACGCCCTACGAGCAGTACTTC.

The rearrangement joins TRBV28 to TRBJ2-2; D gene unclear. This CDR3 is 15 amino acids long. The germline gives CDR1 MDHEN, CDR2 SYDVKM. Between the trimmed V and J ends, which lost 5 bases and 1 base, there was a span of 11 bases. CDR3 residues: CASSVVGGNTGELFF. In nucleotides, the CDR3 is TGTGCCAGCAGTGTAGTAGGCGGGAACACCGGGGAGCTGTTTTTT.

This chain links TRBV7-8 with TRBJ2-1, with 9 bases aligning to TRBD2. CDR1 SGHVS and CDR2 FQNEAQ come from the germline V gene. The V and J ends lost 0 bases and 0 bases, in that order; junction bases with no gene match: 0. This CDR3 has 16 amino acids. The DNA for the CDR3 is TGTGCCAGCAGCTTAGCAGCGGGGGGCTCCTACAATGAGCAGTTCTTC. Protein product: CASSLAAGGSYNEQFF.

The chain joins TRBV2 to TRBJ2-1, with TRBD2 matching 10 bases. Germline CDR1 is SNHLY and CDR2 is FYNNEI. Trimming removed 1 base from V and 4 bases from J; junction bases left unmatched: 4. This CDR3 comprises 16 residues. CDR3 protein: CASSEGTSGTYNEQFF. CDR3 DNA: TGTGCCAGCAGTGAAGGGACTAGCGGAACGTACAATGAGCAGTTCTTC.

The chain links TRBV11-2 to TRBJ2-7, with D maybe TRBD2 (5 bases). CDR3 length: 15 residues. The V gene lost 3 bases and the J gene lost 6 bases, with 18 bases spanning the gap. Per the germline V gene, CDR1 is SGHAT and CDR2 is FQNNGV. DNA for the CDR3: TGTGCCAGCAGCTTCATGTGGCGGCGCGAGGGCGAGCAGTACTTC. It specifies CASSFMWRREGEQYF.

CDR3 nucleotides: TGCGCCAGTGAGCCGGGACTAGCGACATACGAGCAGTACTTC. Protein product: CASEPGLATYEQYF. The chain links TRBV10-2 to TRBJ2-7; 10 nucleotides match TRBD2. This CDR3 is built from 14 residues. With 9 bases clipped from V and 4 bases from J, the junction kept 9 bases outside the gene matches. CDR1 and CDR2 (germline): WSHSY, SAAADI.

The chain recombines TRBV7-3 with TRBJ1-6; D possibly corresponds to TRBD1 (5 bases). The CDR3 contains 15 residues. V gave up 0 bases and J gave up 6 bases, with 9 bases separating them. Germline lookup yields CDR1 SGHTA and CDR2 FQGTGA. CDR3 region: CASSLTGRGNSPLHF. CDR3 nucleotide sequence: TGTGCCAGCAGCTTAACGGGGAGGGGTAATTCACCCCTCCACTTT.

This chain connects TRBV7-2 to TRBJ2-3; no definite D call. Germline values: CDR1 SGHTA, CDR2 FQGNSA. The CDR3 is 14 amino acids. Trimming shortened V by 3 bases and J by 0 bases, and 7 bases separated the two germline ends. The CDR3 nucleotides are TGTGCCAGCAGCTTTCGAGCGAGCACAGATACGCAGTATTTT. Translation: CASSFRASTDTQYF.

For the CDR3, the DNA is TGTGCCAGCAGCTTAGGGGGCGCGAGAGGCTACACCTTC. Amino acid sequence: CASSLGGARGYTF. The chain uses TRBV7-9 and TRBJ1-2, with D possibly TRBD1 on 5 matching bases. Germline values: CDR1 SEHNR, CDR2 FQNEAQ (reference sequence). Trimming removed 1 base at V and 8 bases at J, with 11 bases between. The CDR3 totals 13 residues.

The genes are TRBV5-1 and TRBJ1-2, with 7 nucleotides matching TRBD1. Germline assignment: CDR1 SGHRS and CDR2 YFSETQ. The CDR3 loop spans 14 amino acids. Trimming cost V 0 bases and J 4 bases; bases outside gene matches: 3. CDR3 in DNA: TGCGCCAGCAGCTTGGCCGGGACAGCCTATGGCTACACCTTC. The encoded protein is CASSLAGTAYGYTF.

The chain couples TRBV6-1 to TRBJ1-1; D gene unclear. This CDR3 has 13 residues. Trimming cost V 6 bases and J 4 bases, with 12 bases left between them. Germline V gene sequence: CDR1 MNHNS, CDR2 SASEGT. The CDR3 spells CASRRHFGTEAFF. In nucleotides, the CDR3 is TGTGCCAGCAGGCGACACTTTGGCACTGAAGCTTTCTTT.

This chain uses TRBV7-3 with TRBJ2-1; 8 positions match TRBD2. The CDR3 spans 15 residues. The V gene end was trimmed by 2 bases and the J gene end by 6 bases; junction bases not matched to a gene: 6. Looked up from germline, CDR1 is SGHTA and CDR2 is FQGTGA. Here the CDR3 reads CASSLDGGAVNEQFF. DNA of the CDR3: TGTGCCAGCAGCTTAGACGGGGGGGCTGTCAATGAGCAGTTCTTC.

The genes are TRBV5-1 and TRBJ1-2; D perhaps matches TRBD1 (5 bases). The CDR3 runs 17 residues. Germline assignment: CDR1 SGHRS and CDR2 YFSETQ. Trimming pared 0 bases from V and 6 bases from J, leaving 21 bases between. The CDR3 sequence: CASSLAGRWGEYHGYTF. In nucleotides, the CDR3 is TGCGCCAGCAGCTTGGCCGGTAGATGGGGGGAGTACCATGGCTACACCTTC. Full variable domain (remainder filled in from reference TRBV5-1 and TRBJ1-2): KAGVTQTPRYLIKTRGQQVTLSCSPISGHRSVSWYQQTPGQGLQFLFEYFSETQRNKGNFPGRFSGRQFSNSRSEMNVSTLELGDSALYLCASSLAGRWGEYHGYTFGSGTRLTVV.

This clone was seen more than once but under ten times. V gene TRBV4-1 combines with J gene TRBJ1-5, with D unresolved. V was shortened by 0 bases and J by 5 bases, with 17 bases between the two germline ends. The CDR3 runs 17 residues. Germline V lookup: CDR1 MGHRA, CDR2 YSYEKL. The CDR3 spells CASSQDRLGSIYQPQHF. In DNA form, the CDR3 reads TGCGCCAGCAGCCAAGATCGTTTAGGGAGCATATATCAGCCCCAGCATTTT.

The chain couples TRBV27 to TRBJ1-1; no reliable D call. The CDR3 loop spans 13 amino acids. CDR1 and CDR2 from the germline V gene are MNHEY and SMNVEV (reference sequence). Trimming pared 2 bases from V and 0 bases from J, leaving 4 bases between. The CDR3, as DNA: TGTGCCAGCAGTTTAAACTTGAACACTGAAGCTTTCTTT. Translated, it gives CASSLNLNTEAFF.

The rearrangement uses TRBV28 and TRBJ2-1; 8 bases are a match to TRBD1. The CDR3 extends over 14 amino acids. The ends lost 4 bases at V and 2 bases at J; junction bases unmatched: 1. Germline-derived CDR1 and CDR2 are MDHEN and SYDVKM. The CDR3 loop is CASSYRGAYNEQFF. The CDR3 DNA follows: TGTGCCAGCAGTTACAGGGGGGCCTACAATGAGCAGTTCTTC.

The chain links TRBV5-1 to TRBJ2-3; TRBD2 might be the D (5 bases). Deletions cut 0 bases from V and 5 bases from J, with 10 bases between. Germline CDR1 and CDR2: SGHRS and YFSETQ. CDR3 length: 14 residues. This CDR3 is CASSLGTPRDTQYF. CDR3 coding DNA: TGCGCCAGCAGCTTGGGGACTCCTCGAGATACGCAGTATTTT. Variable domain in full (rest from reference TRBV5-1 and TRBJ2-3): KAGVTQTPRYLIKTRGQQVTLSCSPISGHRSVSWYQQTPGQGLQFLFEYFSETQRNKGNFPGRFSGRQFSNSRSEMNVSTLELGDSALYLCASSLGTPRDTQYFGPGTRLTVL.

The DNA for the CDR3 is TGCGCCAGCAGCCGCGACAGGACTCCCTACAATGAGCAGTTCTTC. Translated, it gives CASSRDRTPYNEQFF. J is TRBJ2-1 and V is TRBV4-1, with D possibly being TRBD1 (6 bases). V was clipped by 4 bases and J by 2 bases, with 12 bases between them. The germline CDR1 and CDR2 sequences are MGHRA and YSYEKL. CDR3 size: 15 residues.

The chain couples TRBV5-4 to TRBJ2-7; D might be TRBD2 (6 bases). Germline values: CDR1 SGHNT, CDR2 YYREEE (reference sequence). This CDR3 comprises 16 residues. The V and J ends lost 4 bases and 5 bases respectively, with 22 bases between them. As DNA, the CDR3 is TGTGCCAGCAGCCGCGGGGAGAGACTGGTTCTCGACGAGCAGTACTTC. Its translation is CASSRGERLVLDEQYF.